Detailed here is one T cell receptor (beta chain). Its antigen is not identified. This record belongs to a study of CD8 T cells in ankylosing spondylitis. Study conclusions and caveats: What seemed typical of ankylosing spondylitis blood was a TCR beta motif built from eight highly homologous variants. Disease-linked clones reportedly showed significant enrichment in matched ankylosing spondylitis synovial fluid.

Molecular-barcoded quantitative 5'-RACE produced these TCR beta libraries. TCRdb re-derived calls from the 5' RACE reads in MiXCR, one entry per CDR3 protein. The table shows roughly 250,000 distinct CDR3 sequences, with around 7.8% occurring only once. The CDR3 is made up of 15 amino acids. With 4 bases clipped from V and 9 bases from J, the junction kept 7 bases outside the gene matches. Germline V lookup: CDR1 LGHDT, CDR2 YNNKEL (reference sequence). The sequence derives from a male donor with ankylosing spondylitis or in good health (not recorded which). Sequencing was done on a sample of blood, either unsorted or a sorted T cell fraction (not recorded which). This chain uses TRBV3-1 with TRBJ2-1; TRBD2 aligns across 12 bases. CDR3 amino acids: CASSPRTSGAGEQFF. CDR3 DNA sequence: TGTGCCAGCAGCCCTCGGACTAGCGGGGCCGGTGAGCAGTTCTTC.